The present T cell receptor (beta chain) was sequenced within a study of blood T cells in healthy people across ages. Study summary: Through template switching, about one barcoded beta molecule was captured per two T cells, as measured in model experiments.

Study results and limitations: TCR beta diversity tracked closely with naive T cell percentage.

It was with a sample-barcoded 5' primer and a J-beta primer mix that a second PCR of roughly 7 to 12 cycles was run. TCRdb independently ran MiXCR on the 5' RACE reads; one entry per CDR3 protein. Of a few hundred thousand distinct CDR3 sequences in the sample, approximately 52% were seen once. This clonotype was seen a handful of times. Its antigen is undetermined. The sequenced sample was blood. This clonotype was sampled from a man between 60 and 70 years old in good health.

The CDR3 sequence is CASTKQPSQSYEQYF. CDR3 DNA: TGTGCCAGCACCAAACAACCAAGCCAGTCCTACGAGCAGTACTTC. The chain is built from TRBV7-2 and TRBJ2-7; unclear D gene. Germline CDR1 is SGHTA and CDR2 is FQGNSA. The V end was cut by 7 bases, the J end by 1 base, with 17 bases between. This CDR3 region has 15 residues.